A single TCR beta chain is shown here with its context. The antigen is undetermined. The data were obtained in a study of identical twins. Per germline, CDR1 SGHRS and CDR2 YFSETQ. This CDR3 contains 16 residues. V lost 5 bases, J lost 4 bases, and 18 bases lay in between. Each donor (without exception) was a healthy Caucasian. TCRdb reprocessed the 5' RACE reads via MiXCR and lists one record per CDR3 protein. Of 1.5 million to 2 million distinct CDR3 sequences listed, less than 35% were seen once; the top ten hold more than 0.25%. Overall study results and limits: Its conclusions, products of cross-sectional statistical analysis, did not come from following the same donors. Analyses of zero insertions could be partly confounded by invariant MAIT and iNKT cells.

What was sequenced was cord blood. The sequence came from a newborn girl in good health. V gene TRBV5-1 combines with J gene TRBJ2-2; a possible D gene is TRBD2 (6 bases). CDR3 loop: CASRKEAGSSTGELFF. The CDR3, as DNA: TGCGCCAGCAGAAAAGAGGCGGGAAGCAGCACCGGGGAGCTGTTTTTT.